The following is a T cell receptor beta chain sequence with its context. These data originate in a study of blood T cell repertoires in COVID-19. The overall study: Samples representing acute and convalescent COVID-19 were sourced from the United States, Italy and Spain.

Unmatched junction bases numbered 9, after V lost 6 bases and J lost 10 bases. The CDR3 runs 14 residues. Germline V gives CDR1 KGHSH, CDR2 LQKENI. Sequencing was performed with immunoSEQ multiplex PCR; in TCRdb, only in-frame clones are kept and a portion is missing. The sample has around 220,000 clones, 79% seen once; the top ten hold approximately 4%. The genes are TRBV18 and TRBJ1-4, with 9 bases aligning to TRBD1. This clonotype was sampled from a woman aged 35 to 49 with active or convalescent COVID-19. Sequencing used peripheral blood. CDR3 protein: CASSPGTGTRKLFF. Here the CDR3 DNA reads TGTGCCAGCTCGCCCGGGACAGGGACCCGAAAACTGTTTTTT.